The following is a T cell receptor beta chain sequence with its context. Germline V lookup: CDR1 MNHEY, CDR2 SMNVEV (reference sequence). Trimming cost V 3 bases and J 1 base, with 16 bases left between them. The length of the CDR3 is 16 residues. The data stem from a study of response to subunit inactivated influenza vaccine. TCRdb redid the calling of the RT-PCR reads with MiXCR, one entry per CDR3 protein. The repertoire holds 500,000 to 550,000 distinct CDR3 sequences, with under 8.5% as singletons. This sequence originates from a man aged 50-75 years who received an inactivated influenza vaccine. This chain connects TRBV27 to TRBJ2-7, with D perhaps TRBD1 or TRBD2 (5 bases each). The starting material was PBMCs from blood, obtained around 2 years after vaccination. The CDR3 is CASSFSSGTLSYEQYF. CDR3 sequence (DNA): TGTGCCAGCAGTTTCTCCTCCGGGACCCTTTCCTACGAGCAGTACTTC.